This TCR beta chain was sequenced in a study of shared clonotypes between healthy human individuals. Whole-study findings and limits: Lower generation probabilities were found for non-shared clonotypes than for those shared by all four donors.

About this clone itself: Its antigen is undetermined.

The donors were all Caucasian adults (living in Nashville, Tennessee). Replicate PCRs for sorted subsets used 200 ng DNA; this equaled around 29,000 T cell genomes. Sequencing was performed with immunoSEQ multiplex PCR; in TCRdb, only in-frame clones are kept and a portion is missing. The sample comprises over 2 million clones, about 90% of which are singletons, and 0.37% rests with the top ten. There are 20 residues in the CDR3. Germline lookup yields CDR1 MNHEY and CDR2 SMNVEV (reference sequence). The V end was cut by 6 bases, the J end by 1 base, with 31 bases between. This receptor was identified in a man aged 18 to 29 in good health. Some clones in this sample may be carry-over from other donors' samples. J is TRBJ2-7 and V is TRBV27; D possibly uses TRBD1 or TRBD2 (7 bases each). Input material: naive CD4+ T cells from PBMCs. Subset described: CD45RA+ positively selected. Written as DNA, the CDR3 is TGTGCCAGCAGACCTCACCGGGGACAGCGAGGGGCTAGCGGATCCTACGAGCAGTACTTC. Its protein product is CASRPHRGQRGASGSYEQYF.